The 21 T cell receptor beta chains below were found in one sample sequenced in a study of blood T cell repertoires in COVID-19. TCRdb keeps only in-frame clones here, not all; method: immunoSEQ multiplex PCR. The repertoire includes roughly 200,000 clones, about 83% of them detected once, and about 1.3% sits in the top ten. Sequenced input: peripheral blood. These receptors originate from a woman aged 25-40 years with COVID-19, enrolled during active disease.

The V call is TRBV7-9, the J call TRBJ2-7; the match to TRBD1 covers 10 bases. The CDR3 runs to 15 residues. Germline CDR1 is SEHNR and CDR2 is FQNEAQ (reference sequence). Losses at the gene ends were 5 bases for V and 1 base for J; bases not matched to a gene: 5. This chain's CDR3 is CASSPRTGGSYEQYF. CDR3 DNA: TGTGCCAGCAGCCCGAGGACAGGGGGATCCTACGAGCAGTACTTC.

The rearrangement uses TRBV5-4 and TRBJ1-1; D gene unclear. CDR1 is SGHNT, CDR2 YYREEE, per germline (reference sequence). This CDR3 comprises 15 residues. The germline V and J ends were trimmed by 4 bases and 0 bases, with 13 bases remaining between them. The CDR3: CASSNRAVMNTEAFF. The CDR3 DNA sequence: TGTGCCAGCAGCAACCGTGCAGTAATGAACACTGAAGCTTTCTTT.

The rearrangement links TRBV27 to TRBJ1-2, with TRBD1 identical over 9 bases. Per germline, CDR1 MNHEY and CDR2 SMNVEV (reference sequence). The J segment lost 4 bases and the V segment lost 3 bases, leaving 0 bases of the junction unmatched. There are 13 residues in the CDR3. The CDR3 region has the DNA TGTGCCAGCAGTTTGGACAGGGGCTATGGCTACACCTTC. Its translation is CASSLDRGYGYTF.

This CDR3 reads CASRPSTGVRYGYTF. Written as DNA, the CDR3 is TGTGCCAGTAGACCATCGACAGGGGTTCGATATGGCTACACCTTC. This sequence joins TRBV19 and TRBJ1-2, with TRBD1 matching over 8 bases. The CDR3 has 15 amino acids. Trimming removed 6 bases from V and 5 bases from J; junction bases left unmatched: 11. Germline V gives CDR1 LNHDA, CDR2 SQIVND (reference sequence).

This chain joins TRBV5-4 and TRBJ1-6, with TRBD1 matching over 11 bases. Germline loops: CDR1 SGHNT, CDR2 YYREEE (reference sequence). The CDR3 covers 15 residues. The ends lost 3 bases at V and 8 bases at J; junction bases unmatched: 4. For the CDR3, the DNA is TGTGCCAGCAGCTATGGACAGGGGGCAGATTCACCCCTCCACTTT. Protein: CASSYGQGADSPLHF.

This clone was seen a handful of times. The chain recombines TRBV21-1 with TRBJ2-7; whether TRBD1, the table's D call, matches the DNA was not checked. TRBV21-1 is marked as a pseudogene. This CDR3 comprises 14 residues. CDR3 in DNA: TGTGCCAGCAGTAGACAGGGATGGGTGGGGGAGCAGTACTTC. Translating it yields CASSRQGWVGEQYF.

V usage is TRBV4-2 and J usage is TRBJ2-7; D perhaps matches TRBD1 (6 bases). The CDR3 spans 13 residues. Germline assignment: CDR1 LGHNA and CDR2 YNFKEQ. The ends were cut back, 4 bases at V and 4 bases at J, with 11 bases in the middle. CDR3 amino acids: CASSLHRDYEQYF. The CDR3 DNA is TGTGCCAGCAGCCTCCACAGGGATTACGAGCAGTACTTC.

This sequence joins TRBV7-3 and TRBJ2-3; tentatively, D is TRBD2 (6 bases). There are 13 residues in the CDR3. The ends were cut back, 7 bases at V and 1 base at J, with 9 bases in the middle. Germline V gene sequence: CDR1 SGHTA, CDR2 FQGTGA. CDR3 sequence (DNA): TGTGCCAGCACCGGGGGTGGCACAGATACGCAGTATTTT. This translates into CASTGGGTDTQYF.

The chain has TRBV6-5 and TRBJ2-7; unclear D gene. The CDR3 covers 13 residues. The germline gives CDR1 MNHEY, CDR2 SVGAGI. V shed 5 bases and J shed 1 base, with 9 bases lying between them. The CDR3 protein is CASSMTLSYEQYF. CDR3 in DNA: TGTGCCAGCAGTATGACACTTTCCTACGAGCAGTACTTC.

V and J are TRBV20-1 and TRBJ2-1; no reliable D call. Deletions cut 3 bases from V and 10 bases from J, with 10 bases between. Germline loops: CDR1 DFQATT, CDR2 SNEGSKA (reference sequence). The CDR3 covers 11 residues. This CDR3 reads CSARYLQEQFF. CDR3 coding DNA: TGCAGTGCTAGGTATCTGCAGGAGCAGTTCTTC.

The V and J genes are TRBV15 and TRBJ1-1, with a tentative D call TRBD1 (6 bases). The CDR3 has 15 amino acids. CDR1 is LNHNV and CDR2 is YYDKDF in the germline V gene (reference sequence). Deletions cut 5 bases from V and 0 bases from J, with 13 bases between. Here the CDR3 reads CATSVGGSMNTEAFF. The CDR3 nucleotides read TGTGCCACCAGCGTAGGGGGATCGATGAACACTGAAGCTTTCTTT.

V and J are TRBV2 and TRBJ1-3; no firm D call. Germline values: CDR1 SNHLY, CDR2 FYNNEI. V was trimmed by 3 bases and J by 4 bases, leaving 13 bases between them. The CDR3 is 15 amino acids. The CDR3 DNA reads TGTGCCAGCAGTGATCAGCGGCGCGGGGGAAACACCATATATTTT. It is translated as CASSDQRRGGNTIYF.

This chain joins TRBV9 and TRBJ2-1; 10 bases map to TRBD2. The CDR3 has 18 amino acids. V gave up 3 bases and J gave up 0 bases; unmatched junction bases: 9. Germline CDR1 is SGDLS and CDR2 is YYNGEE. CDR3 loop: CASSARTSGYTSYNEQFF. The DNA for the CDR3 is TGTGCCAGCAGCGCTCGGACTAGCGGATATACCTCCTACAATGAGCAGTTCTTC.

The table lists this clone with a few counts. This chain links TRBV19 with TRBJ1-1; D is unclear. The V end was cut by 6 bases, the J end by 1 base, with 9 bases between. Germline CDR1 LNHDA, CDR2 SQIVND (reference sequence). The CDR3 loop spans 13 amino acids. The DNA for the CDR3 is TGTGCCAGTAGGGGCACACGGAACACTGAAGCTTTCTTT. Translated, it gives CASRGTRNTEAFF.

The V and J genes are TRBV6-2 or TRBV6-3 and TRBJ2-5; TRBD2 matches at 11 bases. V shed 6 bases, J shed 5 bases, and the junction held 8 bases outside the gene matches. The CDR3 sequence is 15 residues long. Looked up from germline, CDR1 is MNHEY and CDR2 is SVGEGT. The CDR3 here is CASSLVAGGGETQYF. In DNA, the CDR3 is TGTGCCAGCAGCCTCGTAGCGGGAGGGGGGGAGACCCAGTACTTC.

The chain is built from TRBV5-1 and TRBJ2-7; no clear D gene. V was pared by 0 bases and J by 0 bases, with 7 bases between. CDR1 and CDR2 from the germline V gene are SGHRS and YFSETQ. The CDR3 sequence is 14 residues long. CDR3 in amino acids: CASSLVATSYEQYF. The DNA for the CDR3 is TGCGCCAGCAGCTTGGTAGCCACCTCCTACGAGCAGTACTTC. Filled out from reference TRBV5-1 and TRBJ2-7, the complete variable domain reads KAGVTQTPRYLIKTRGQQVTLSCSPISGHRSVSWYQQTPGQGLQFLFEYFSETQRNKGNFPGRFSGRQFSNSRSEMNVSTLELGDSALYLCASSLVATSYEQYFGPGTRLTVT.

V and J are TRBV29-1 and TRBJ2-7; D perhaps matches TRBD1 (6 bases). V was pared by 3 bases and J by 0 bases, with 9 bases between. Germline V CDR1 and CDR2: SQVTM, ANQGSEA. CDR3 length: 13 residues. CDR3 coding DNA: TGCAGCGTTGAGGCAGGGGACTCCTACGAGCAGTACTTC. It codes for CSVEAGDSYEQYF.

V gene TRBV3-1 (or the pseudogene TRBV3-2) combines with J gene TRBJ2-1; TRBD2 aligns across 10 bases. The CDR3 is 17 amino acids. V was clipped by 5 bases and J by 7 bases; unmatched bases: 14. CDR1 LGHDT and CDR2 YNNKEL come from the germline V gene (reference sequence). The CDR3 DNA is TGTGCCAGCAGCTTAAGGTCCCTAGCGGGAGTGAGAAATGAGCAGTTCTTC. This translates into CASSLRSLAGVRNEQFF.

The chain has TRBV5-4 and TRBJ1-1; 8 bases agree with TRBD1. The ends lost 0 bases at V and 0 bases at J; junction bases unmatched: 1. CDR3 length equals 15 residues. Germline V gives CDR1 SGHNT, CDR2 YYREEE (reference sequence). CDR3 in amino acids: CASSLDRGLNTEAFF. For the CDR3, the DNA is TGTGCCAGCAGCTTGGACAGGGGGTTGAACACTGAAGCTTTCTTT.

The J gene is TRBJ2-1, the V gene TRBV19, with 11 bases aligning to TRBD2. V lost 6 bases, J lost 0 bases, and 10 bases stayed unmatched. CDR1 and CDR2 (germline): LNHDA, SQIVND (reference sequence). The CDR3 covers 18 residues. The CDR3 protein is CASRGLSGGVSSYNEQFF. In DNA form, the CDR3 reads TGTGCCAGTAGAGGGCTTAGCGGGGGGGTGAGCTCCTACAATGAGCAGTTCTTC.

The chain recombines TRBV11-2 with TRBJ2-5, with no clear D. Germline CDR1 SGHAT, CDR2 FQNNGV. The V and J ends lost 1 base and 3 bases respectively, with 9 bases between them. The CDR3 sequence is 14 residues long. The CDR3 loop is CASSLVSGEETQYF. The DNA of the CDR3 is TGTGCCAGCAGCTTAGTGTCCGGAGAAGAGACCCAGTACTTC. Complete variable domain (other parts from reference TRBV11-2 and TRBJ2-5): EAGVAQSPRYKIIEKRQSVAFWCNPISGHATLYWYQQILGQGPKLLIQFQNNGVVDDSQLPKDRFSAERLKGVDSTLKIQPAKLEDSAVYLCASSLVSGEETQYFGPGTRLLVL.